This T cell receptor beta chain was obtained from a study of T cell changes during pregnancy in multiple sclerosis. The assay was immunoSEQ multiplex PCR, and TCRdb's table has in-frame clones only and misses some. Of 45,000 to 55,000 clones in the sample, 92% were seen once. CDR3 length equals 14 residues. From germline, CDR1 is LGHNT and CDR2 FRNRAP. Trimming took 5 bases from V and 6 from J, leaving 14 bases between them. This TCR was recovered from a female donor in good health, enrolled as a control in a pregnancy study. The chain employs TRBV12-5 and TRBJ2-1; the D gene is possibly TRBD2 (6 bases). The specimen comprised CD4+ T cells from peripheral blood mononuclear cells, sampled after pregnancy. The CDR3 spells CASGLPGLSNEQFF. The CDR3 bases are TGTGCTAGTGGTCTCCCGGGACTCTCCAATGAGCAGTTCTTC.